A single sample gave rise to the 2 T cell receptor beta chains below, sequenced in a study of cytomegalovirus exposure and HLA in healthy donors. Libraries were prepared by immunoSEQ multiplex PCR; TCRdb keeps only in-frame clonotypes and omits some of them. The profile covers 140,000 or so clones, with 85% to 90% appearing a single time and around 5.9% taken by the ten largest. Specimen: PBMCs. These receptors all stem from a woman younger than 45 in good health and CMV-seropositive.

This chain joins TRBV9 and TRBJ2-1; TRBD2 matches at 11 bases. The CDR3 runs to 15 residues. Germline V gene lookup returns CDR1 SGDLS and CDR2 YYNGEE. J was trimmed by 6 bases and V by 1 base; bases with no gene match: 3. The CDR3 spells CASSVFGTSGNEQFF. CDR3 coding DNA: TGTGCCAGCAGCGTATTCGGGACTAGCGGCAATGAGCAGTTCTTC.

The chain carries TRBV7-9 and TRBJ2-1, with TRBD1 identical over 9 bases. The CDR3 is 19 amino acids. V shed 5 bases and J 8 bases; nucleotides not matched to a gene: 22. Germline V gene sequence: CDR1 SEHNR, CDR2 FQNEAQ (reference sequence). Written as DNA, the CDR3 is TGTGCCAGCAGCACCGGGACAGGGCGAACACAGGGGGACCTGGATGAGCAGTTCTTC. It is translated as CASSTGTGRTQGDLDEQFF.